This T cell receptor (beta chain) was recorded in a study of Graves' ophthalmopathy and Graves' hyperthyroidism. About the study: Stable hyperthyroidism meant no ophthalmopathy within 18 months of follow-up. The study, taken as a whole, reports: Ophthalmopathy could be told apart from stable hyperthyroidism by a 13-signature model (around 85% sensitivity, about 81% specificity).

Ten or more counts support this clonotype. Antigen: not known. The study amplified TCR beta CDR3 regions using RNA transcripts. Second-round multiplex PCR came after a first-round RT-PCR that employed HTBI primers. TCRdb used MiXCR to reprocess the multiplex PCR reads, holding one entry per CDR3 protein. The sample has over a million distinct CDR3 sequences, about 40% seen once. Hyperthyroidism patients were newly diagnosed, ill under 2 months, and aged 18 to 65 years. Excluded: other autoimmune disease, uncontrolled infection, pregnancy or lactation. The clonotype comes from an adult man with Graves' hyperthyroidism. Sequences were obtained from peripheral blood or thyroid tissue (not recorded which).

The CDR3 sequence is CASSVGSAGYTEAFF. CDR3 DNA sequence: TGTGCCAGCAGCGTCGGTAGTGCAGGCTACACTGAAGCTTTCTTT. The chain carries TRBV7-9 and TRBJ1-1, with D unresolved. Trimming cost V 5 bases and J 3 bases, with 16 bases left between them. This CDR3 comprises 15 residues. CDR1 is SEHNR, CDR2 FQNEAQ, per germline (reference sequence). Supplemented by reference TRBV7-9 and TRBJ1-1, the full variable domain reads DTGVSQNPRHKITKRGQNVTFRCDPISEHNRLYWYRQTLGQGPEFLTYFQNEAQLEKSRLLSDRFSAERPKGSFSTLEIQRTEQGDSAMYLCASSVGSAGYTEAFFGQGTRLTVV.